The clone carrying this TCR beta chain was seen a few times. Its antigen is as yet unknown. These data are taken from a study of cytomegalovirus exposure and HLA in healthy donors. About the study: A prior study identified just under 120 million unique TCR beta sequences from roughly 170 million T cells. Study-wide findings and caveats: TCR beta V segments were, for the most part, productive about 87% or about 30% of the time in an earlier analysis.

V shed 1 base and J 1 base; nucleotides not matched to a gene: 5. There are 16 residues in the CDR3. CDR1 and CDR2 from the germline V gene are SGHTA and FQGNSA. Primers for the PCR totalled 60 Vbeta and 13 Jbeta. This table comes from immunoSEQ multiplex PCR, and its TCRdb copy is limited to in-frame clones, with some not included. The sample has over 100,000 clones; nearly 70% are singletons. The clonotype originates from a woman in her 70s in good health and CMV-seropositive. Sample: PBMCs. The chain employs TRBV7-2 and TRBJ2-5, with 8 bases lining up with TRBD2. CDR3: CASSLGGGGTQETQYF. For the CDR3, the DNA is TGTGCCAGCAGCTTAGGAGGCGGGGGGACCCAAGAGACCCAGTACTTC.